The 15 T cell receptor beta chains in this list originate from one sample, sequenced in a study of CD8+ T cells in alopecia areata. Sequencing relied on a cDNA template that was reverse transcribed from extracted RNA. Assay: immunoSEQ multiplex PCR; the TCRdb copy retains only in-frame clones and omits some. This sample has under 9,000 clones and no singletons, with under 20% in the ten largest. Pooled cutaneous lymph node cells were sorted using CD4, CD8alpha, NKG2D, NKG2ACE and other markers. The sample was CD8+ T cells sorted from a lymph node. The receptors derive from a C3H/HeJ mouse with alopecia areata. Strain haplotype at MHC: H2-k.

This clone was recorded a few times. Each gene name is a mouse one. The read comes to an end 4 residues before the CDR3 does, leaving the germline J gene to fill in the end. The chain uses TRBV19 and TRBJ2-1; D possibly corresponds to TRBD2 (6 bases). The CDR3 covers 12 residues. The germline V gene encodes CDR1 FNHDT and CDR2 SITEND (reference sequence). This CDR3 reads CASNGGWAEQFF. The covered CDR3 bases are TGTGCCAGCAACGGGGGGTGGGCT.

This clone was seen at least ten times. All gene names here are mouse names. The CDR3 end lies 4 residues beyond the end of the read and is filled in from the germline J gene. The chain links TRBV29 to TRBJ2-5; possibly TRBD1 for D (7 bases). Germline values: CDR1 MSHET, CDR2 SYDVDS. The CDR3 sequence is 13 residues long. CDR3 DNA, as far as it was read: TGTGCTAGCAGTCTCCAGGGGGGAGAC. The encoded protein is CASSLQGGD. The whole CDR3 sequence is CASSLQGGDTQYF.

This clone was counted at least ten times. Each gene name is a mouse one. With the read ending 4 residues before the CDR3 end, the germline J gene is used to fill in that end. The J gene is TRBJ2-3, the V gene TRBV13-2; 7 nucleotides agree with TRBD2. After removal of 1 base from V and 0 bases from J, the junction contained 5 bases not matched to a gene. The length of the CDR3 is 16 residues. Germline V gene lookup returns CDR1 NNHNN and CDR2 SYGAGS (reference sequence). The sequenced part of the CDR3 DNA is TGTGCCAGCGGTGATCCCTGGGGGACTAGTGCAGAA. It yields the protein CASGDPWGTSAE. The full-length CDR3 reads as CASGDPWGTSAETLYF.

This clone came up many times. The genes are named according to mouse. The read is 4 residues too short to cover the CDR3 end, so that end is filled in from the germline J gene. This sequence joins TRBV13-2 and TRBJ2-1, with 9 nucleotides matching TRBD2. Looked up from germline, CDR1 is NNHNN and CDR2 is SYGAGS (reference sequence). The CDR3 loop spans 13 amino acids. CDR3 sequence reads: CASGAGTGAEQFF. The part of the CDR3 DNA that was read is TGTGCCAGCGGCGCCGGGACTGGGGCT.

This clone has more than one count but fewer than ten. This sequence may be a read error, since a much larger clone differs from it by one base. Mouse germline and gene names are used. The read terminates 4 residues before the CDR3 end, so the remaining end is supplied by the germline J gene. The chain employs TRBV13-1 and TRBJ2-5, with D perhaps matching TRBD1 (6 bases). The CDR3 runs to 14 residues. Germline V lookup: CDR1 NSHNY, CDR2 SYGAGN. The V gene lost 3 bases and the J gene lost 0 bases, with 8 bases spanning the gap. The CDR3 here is CASSGDKNQDTQYF. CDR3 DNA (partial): TGTGCCAGCAGTGGGGACAAGAACCAAGAC.

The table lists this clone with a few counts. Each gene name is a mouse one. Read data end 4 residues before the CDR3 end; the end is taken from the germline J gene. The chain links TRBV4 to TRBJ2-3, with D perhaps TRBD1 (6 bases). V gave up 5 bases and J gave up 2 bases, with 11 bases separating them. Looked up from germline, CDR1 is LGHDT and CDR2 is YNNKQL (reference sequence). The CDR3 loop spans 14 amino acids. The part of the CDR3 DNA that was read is TGTGCCAGCAGCCAAGGGACATCTGCAGAA. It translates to CASSQGTSAE. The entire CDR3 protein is CASSQGTSAETLYF.

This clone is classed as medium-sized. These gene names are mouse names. CDR3 DNA (partial): TGCACCTGCAGTGCAGACAGGAGCTCCTAT. Translating gives CTCSADRSSY. The complete CDR3 protein is CTCSADRSSYEQYF. The V gene is TRBV1, the J gene TRBJ2-7, with no clear D. The CDR3 is cut off 4 residues early in the read; its end comes from the germline J gene. Trimming took 0 bases from V and 0 from J, leaving 6 bases between them. Germline V gene sequence: CDR1 NSQYPW, CDR2 LRSPGD (reference sequence). The CDR3 spans 14 residues.

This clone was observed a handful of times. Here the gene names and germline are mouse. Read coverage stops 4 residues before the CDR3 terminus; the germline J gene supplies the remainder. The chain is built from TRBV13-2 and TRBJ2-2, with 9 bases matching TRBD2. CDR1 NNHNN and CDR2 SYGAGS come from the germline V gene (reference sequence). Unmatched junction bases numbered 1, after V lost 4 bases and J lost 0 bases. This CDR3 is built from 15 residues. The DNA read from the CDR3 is TGTGCCAGCGGTCGACTGGGGGCAAACACCGGG. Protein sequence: CASGRLGANTG. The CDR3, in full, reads CASGRLGANTGQLYF.

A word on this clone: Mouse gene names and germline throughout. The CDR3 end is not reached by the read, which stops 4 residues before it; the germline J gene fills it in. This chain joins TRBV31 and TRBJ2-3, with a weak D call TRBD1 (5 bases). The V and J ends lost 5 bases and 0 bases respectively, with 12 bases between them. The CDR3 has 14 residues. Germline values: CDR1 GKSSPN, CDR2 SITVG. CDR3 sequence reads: CAWDSVSSAETLYF. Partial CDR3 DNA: TGTGCCTGGGACAGCGTCTCTAGTGCAGAA.

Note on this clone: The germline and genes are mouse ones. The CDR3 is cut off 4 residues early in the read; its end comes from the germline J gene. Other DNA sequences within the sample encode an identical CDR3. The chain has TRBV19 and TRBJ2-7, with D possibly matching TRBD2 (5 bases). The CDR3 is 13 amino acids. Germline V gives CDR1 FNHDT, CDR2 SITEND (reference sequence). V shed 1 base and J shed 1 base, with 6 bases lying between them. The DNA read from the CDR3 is TGTGCCAGCAGTATATGGGGTTCCTAT. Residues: CASSIWGSY. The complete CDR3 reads CASSIWGSYEQYF.

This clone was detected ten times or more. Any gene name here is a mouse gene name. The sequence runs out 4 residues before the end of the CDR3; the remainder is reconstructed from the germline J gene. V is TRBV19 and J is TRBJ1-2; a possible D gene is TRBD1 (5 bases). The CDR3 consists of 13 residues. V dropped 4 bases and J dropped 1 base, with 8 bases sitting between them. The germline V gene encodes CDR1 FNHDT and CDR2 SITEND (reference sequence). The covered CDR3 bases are TGTGCCAGCAGTCCCGGACAAAACTCC. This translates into CASSPGQNS. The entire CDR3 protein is CASSPGQNSDYTF.

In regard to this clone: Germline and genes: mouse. The CDR3 loop is CAWRGQGKRNTEVFF. CDR3 bases read: TGTGCCTGGAGGGGACAGGGAAAGAGAAACACA. The rearrangement links TRBV31 to TRBJ1-1, with 9 bases fitting TRBD1. The observed sequence ends 4 residues before the CDR3 terminus, with the missing tail filled in from the germline J gene. J was trimmed by 1 base and V by 3 bases; bases with no gene match: 6. Per germline, CDR1 GKSSPN and CDR2 SITVG. The CDR3 is made up of 15 amino acids. Complete variable domain (other parts from reference TRBV31 and TRBJ1-1): AQTIHQWPVAEIKAVGSPLSLGCTIKGKSSPNLYWYWQATGGTLQQLFYSITVGQVESVVQLNLSASRPKDDQFILSTEKLLLSHSGFYLCAWRGQGKRNTEVFFGKGTRLTVV.

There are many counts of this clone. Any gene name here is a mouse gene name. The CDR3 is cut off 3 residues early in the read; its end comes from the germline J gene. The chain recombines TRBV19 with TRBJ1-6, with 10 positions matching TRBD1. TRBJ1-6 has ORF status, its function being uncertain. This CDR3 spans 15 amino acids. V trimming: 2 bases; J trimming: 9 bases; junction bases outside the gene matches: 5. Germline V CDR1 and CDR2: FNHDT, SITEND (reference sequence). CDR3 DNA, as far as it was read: TGTGCCAGCAGTATGGGGGACAGGGGTGGTTCGCCC. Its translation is CASSMGDRGGSP. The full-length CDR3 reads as CASSMGDRGGSPLYF.

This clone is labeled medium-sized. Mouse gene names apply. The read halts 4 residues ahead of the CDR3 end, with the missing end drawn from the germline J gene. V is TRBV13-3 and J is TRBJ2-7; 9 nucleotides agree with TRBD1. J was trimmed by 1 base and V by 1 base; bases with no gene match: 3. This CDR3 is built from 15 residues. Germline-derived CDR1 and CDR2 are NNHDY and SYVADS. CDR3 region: CASSDWGTGSYEQYF. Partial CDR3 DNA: TGTGCCAGCAGTGATTGGGGGACAGGGTCCTAT.

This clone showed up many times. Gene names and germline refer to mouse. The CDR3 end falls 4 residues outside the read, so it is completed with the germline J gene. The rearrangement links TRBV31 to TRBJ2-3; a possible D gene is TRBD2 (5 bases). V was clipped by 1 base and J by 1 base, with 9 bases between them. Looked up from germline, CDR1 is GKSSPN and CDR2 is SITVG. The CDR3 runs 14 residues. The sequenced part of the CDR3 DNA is TGTGCCTGGAGTCGGCTGGGAGGTGCAGAA. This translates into CAWSRLGGAE. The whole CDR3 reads CAWSRLGGAETLYF. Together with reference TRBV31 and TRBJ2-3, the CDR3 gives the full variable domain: AQTIHQWPVAEIKAVGSPLSLGCTIKGKSSPNLYWYWQATGGTLQQLFYSITVGQVESVVQLNLSASRPKDDQFILSTEKLLLSHSGFYLCAWSRLGGAETLYFGSGTRLTVL.